This section outlines one TCR beta chain sequence together with its context. Germline loops: CDR1 SGDLS, CDR2 YYNGEE. V lost 5 bases to trimming and J lost 7 bases; unmatched junction nucleotides: 3. CDR3 length: 13 residues. The study based diagnoses on clinical symptoms, serum thyroxine and TRAb, thyroid ultrasound and orbital computed tomography. This specimen belongs to a study of T cells in Graves' hyperthyroidism and ophthalmopathy. The TCR beta CDR3 regions underwent amplification using RNA transcripts as the source. TCR CDR3 regions were first amplified by RT-PCR with HTBI primers. Each CDR3 protein is one row after TCRdb ran MiXCR on the multiplex PCR reads. Seen here are about 98,000 distinct CDR3 sequences, roughly 40% observed once, and the top ten hold approximately 10%.

Source material: peripheral blood or thyroid tissue (not recorded which). The TCR was taken from a woman younger than 45 with Graves' hyperthyroidism. This chain uses TRBV9 with TRBJ1-5; 10 bases agree with TRBD1. The CDR3 region has the DNA TGTGCCAGCAGGACAGGGGGCGGCCAGCCCCAGCATTTT. Translated, it gives CASRTGGGQPQHF.